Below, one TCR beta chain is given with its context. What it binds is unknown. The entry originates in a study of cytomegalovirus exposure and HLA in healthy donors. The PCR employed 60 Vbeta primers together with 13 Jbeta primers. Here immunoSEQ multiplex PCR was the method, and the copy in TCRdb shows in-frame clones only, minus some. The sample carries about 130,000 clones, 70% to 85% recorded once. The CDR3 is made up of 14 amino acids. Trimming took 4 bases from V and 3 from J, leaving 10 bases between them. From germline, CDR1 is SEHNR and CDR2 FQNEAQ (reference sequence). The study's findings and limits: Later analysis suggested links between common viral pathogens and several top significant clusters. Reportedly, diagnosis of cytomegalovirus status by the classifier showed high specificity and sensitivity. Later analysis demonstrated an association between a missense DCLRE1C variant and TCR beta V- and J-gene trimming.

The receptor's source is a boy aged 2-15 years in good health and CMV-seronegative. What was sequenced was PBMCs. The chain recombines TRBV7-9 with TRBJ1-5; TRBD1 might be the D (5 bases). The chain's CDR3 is CASSYLGHNQPQHF. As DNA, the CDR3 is TGTGCCAGCAGCTACCTCGGACACAATCAGCCCCAGCATTTT.